This T cell receptor (beta chain) was recorded in a study of blood T cells in healthy people across ages. Through a sample-barcoded 5' primer and a J-beta primer mix, a second PCR was run for 7 to 11 cycles. TCRdb used MiXCR to reprocess the 5' RACE reads, holding one entry per CDR3 protein. The sample includes fewer than 750,000 distinct CDR3 sequences, roughly half of them seen just once. Trimming removed 6 bases from V and 3 bases from J; junction bases left unmatched: 5. This CDR3 has 14 residues. Germline assignment: CDR1 MDHEN and CDR2 SYDVKM. Input material: blood. This chain connects TRBV28 to TRBJ1-3; 7 bases fit TRBD1. The clonotype originates from an elderly woman in good health. The CDR3 protein is CASRQTGIGNTIYF. CDR3 bases: TGTGCCAGCAGGCAGACAGGGATTGGAAACACCATATATTTT.